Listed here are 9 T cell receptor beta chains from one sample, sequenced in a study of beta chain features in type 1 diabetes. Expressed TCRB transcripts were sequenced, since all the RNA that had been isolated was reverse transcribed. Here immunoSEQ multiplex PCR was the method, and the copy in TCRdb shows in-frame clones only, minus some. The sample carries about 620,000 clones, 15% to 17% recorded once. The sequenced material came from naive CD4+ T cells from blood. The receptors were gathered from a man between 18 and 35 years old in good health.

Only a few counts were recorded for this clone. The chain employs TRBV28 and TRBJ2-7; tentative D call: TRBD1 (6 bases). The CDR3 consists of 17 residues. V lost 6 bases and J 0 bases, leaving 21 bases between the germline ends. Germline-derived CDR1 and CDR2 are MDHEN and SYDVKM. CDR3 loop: CASRPDLDRFSSYEQYF. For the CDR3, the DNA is TGTGCCAGCAGACCAGACCTAGACAGGTTTAGCTCCTACGAGCAGTACTTC.

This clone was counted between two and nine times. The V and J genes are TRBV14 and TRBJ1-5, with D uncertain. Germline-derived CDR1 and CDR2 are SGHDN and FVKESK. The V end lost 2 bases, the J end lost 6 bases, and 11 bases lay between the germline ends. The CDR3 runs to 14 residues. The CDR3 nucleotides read TGTGCCAGCAGCCAACGAGGGTCGTTTCAGCCCCAGCATTTT. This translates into CASSQRGSFQPQHF.

The CDR3, as DNA: TGTGCCAGCAGTAAAGACAGGGATAGCAATCAGCCCCAGCATTTT. Translating gives CASSKDRDSNQPQHF. The chain has TRBV2 and TRBJ1-5; 7 bases align to TRBD1. CDR3 size: 15 residues. The J segment lost 0 bases and the V segment lost 5 bases, leaving 4 bases of the junction unmatched. Germline V gives CDR1 SNHLY, CDR2 FYNNEI. The full variable domain, in which reference TRBV2 and TRBJ1-5 provide the parts outside the CDR3, is EPEVTQTPSHQVTQMGQEVILRCVPISNHLYFYWYRQILGQKVEFLVSFYNNEISEKSEIFDDQFSVERPDGSNFTLKIRSTKLEDSAMYFCASSKDRDSNQPQHFGDGTRLSIL.

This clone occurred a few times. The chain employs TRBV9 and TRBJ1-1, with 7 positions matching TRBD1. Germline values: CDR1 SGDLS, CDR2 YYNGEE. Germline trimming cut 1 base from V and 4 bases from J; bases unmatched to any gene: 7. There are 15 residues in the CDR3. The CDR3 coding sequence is TGTGCCAGCAGCGTAATGACAGGGTTGGCCACTGAAGCTTTCTTT. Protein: CASSVMTGLATEAFF.

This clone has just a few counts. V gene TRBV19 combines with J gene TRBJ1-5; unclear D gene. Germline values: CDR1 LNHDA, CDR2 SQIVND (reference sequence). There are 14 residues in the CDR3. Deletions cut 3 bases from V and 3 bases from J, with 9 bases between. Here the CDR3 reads CASSMASYNQPQHF. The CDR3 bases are TGTGCCAGTAGTATGGCCAGCTACAATCAGCCCCAGCATTTT.

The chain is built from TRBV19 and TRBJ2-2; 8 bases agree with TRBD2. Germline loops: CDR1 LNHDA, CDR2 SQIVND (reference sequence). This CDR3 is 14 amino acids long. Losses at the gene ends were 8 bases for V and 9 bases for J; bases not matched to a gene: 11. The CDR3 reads CASVAGRGVRELFF. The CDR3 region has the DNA TGTGCCAGTGTAGCGGGGCGAGGAGTAAGGGAGCTGTTTTTT.

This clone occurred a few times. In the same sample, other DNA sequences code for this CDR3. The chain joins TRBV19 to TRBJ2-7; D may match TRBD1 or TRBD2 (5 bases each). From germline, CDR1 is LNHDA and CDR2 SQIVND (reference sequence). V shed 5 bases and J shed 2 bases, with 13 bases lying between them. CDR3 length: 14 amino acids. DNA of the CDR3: TGTGCCAGTAGTCGTGGGACCGCAACCTACGAGCAGTACTTC. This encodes CASSRGTATYEQYF.

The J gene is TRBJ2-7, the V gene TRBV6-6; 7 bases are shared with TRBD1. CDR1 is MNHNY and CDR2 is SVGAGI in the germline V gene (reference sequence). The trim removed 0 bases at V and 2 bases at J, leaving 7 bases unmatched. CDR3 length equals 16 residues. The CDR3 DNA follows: TGTGCCAGCAGTTACTCGAGCAGGGGGTCCCCCTACGAGCAGTACTTC. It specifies CASSYSSRGSPYEQYF.

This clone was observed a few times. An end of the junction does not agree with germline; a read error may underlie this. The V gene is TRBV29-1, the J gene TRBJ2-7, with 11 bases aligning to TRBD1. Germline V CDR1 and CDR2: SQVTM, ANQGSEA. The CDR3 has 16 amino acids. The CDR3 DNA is TGCAGCGCTGAAGATCGGGACAGGGGGGCGGGCTACGAGCAGTACTTC. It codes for CSAEDRDRGAGYEQYF.